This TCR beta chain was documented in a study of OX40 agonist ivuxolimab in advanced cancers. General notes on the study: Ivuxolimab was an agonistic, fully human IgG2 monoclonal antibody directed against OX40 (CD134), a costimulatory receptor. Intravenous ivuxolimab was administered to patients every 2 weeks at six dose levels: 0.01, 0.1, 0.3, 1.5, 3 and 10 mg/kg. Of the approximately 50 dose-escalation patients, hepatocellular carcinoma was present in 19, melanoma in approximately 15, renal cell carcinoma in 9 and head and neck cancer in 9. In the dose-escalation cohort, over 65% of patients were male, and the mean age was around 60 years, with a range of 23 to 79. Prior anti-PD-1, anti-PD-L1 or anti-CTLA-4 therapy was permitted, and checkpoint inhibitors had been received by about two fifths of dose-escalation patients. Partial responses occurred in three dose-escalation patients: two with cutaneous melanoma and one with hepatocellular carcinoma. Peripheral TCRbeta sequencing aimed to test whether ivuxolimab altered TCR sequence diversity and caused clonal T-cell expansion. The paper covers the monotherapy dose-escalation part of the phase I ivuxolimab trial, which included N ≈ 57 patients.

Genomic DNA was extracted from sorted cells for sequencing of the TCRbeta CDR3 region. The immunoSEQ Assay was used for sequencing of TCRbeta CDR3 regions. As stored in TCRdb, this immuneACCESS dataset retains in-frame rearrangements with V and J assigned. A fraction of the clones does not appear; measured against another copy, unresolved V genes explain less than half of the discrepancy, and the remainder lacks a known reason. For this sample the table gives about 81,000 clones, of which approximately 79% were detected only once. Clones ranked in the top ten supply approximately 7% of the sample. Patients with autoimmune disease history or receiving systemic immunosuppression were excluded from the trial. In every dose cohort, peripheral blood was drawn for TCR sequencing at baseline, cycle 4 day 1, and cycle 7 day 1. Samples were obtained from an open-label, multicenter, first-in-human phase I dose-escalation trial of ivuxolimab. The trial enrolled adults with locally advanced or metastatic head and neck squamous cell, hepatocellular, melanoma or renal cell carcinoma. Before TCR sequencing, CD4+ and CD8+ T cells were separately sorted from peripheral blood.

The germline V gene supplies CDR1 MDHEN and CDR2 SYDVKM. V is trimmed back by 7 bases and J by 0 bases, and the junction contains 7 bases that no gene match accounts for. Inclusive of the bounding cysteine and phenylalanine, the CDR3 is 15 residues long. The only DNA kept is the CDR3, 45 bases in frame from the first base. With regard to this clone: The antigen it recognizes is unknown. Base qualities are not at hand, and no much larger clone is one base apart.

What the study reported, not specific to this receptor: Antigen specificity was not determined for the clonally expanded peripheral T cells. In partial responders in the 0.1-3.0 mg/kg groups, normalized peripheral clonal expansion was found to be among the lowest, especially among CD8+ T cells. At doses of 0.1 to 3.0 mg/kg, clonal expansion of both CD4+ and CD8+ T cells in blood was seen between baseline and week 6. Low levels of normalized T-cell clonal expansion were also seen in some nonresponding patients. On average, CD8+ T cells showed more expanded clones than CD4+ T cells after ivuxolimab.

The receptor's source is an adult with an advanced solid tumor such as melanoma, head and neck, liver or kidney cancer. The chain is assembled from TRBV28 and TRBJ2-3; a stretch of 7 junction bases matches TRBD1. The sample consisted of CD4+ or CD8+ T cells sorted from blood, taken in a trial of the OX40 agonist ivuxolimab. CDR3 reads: CASIGQVFSTDTQYF. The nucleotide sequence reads TGTGCCAGCATCGGACAGGTCTTTAGCACAGATACGCAGTATTTT. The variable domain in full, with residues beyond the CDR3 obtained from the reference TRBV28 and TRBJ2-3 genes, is DVKVTQSSRYLVKRTGEKVFLECVQDMDHENMFWYRQDPGLGLRLIYFSYDVKMKEKGDIPEGYSVSREKKERFSLILESASTNQTSMYLCASIGQVFSTDTQYFGPGTRLTVL.